Listed below are T cell receptor beta chains from one sample, sequenced in a study of human T cells and chemical hapten exposure. MiXCR, run by TCRdb on the RACE reads, gives a single entry per CDR3 protein. Here the sample spans roughly 49,000 distinct CDR3 sequences, roughly 4% being singletons. The sample comprised whole blood. These receptors all stem from a female donor in good health. Some clones in this sample may be carry-over from other donors' samples. The CDR3 runs from the conserved cysteine through the conserved F or W. Expanded clones are given a class, and other clones once, few, many or no size at all.

>TRBJ2-2|many|TRBV9|14
CASSVVVAAGELFF
>TRBJ2-3|medium-sized|TRBV18|13
CASSPNAADTQYF
>TRBJ2-7|.|TRBV14|14
CASSQTGFPYEQYF
>TRBJ1-6|many|TRBV6-5|16
CASRKTGSNYNSPLHF
>TRBJ2-7|many|TRBV12-5|14
CASGFDAGRYEQYF
>TRBJ2-1|many|TRBV12-3/TRBV12-4|18
CASSLVLLWGQGYNEQFF
>TRBJ2-5|many|TRBV4-1|21
CASSQSRSGLAVGGLQETQYF
>TRBJ2-3|many|TRBV12-3/TRBV12-4|13
CASSTTGLNTQYF
>TRBJ2-2|many|TRBV28|16
CASSLSGQGGTGELFF
>TRBJ2-1|few|TRBV29-1|14
CSVETGRVGNEQFF
>TRBJ1-6|many|TRBV3-1|14
CASSQDTRNSPLHF
>TRBJ2-7|many|TRBV9|15
CASSVGTGSLNEQYF
>TRBJ2-3|many|TRBV5-6|14
CASSLGQRGLTQYF
>TRBJ1-2|many|TRBV14|16
CASSQVGTGSIYGYTF
>TRBJ1-1|many|TRBV5-6|12
CASSRLVTEAFF
>TRBJ1-1|many|TRBV9|18
CASSVGEGRTGLNTEAFF
>TRBJ1-6|many|TRBV5-8|16
CASSLAWGRTNSPLHF
>TRBJ2-7|few|TRBV7-9|14
CASSLVGTGVEQYF
>TRBJ1-2|many|TRBV18|15
CASSVGQGLFYGYTF
>TRBJ1-4|many|TRBV2|12
CALGPTNEKLFF
>TRBJ2-1|many|TRBV3-1|16
CASSRQGAEPYNEQFF
>TRBJ1-1|many|TRBV6-6|14
CASRGRGRDTEAFF
>TRBJ2-7|few|TRBV25-1|14
CASSDLGEPYEQYF
>TRBJ2-2|many|TRBV20-1|14
CSARPGSNTGELFF
>TRBJ2-4|few|TRBV12-3/TRBV12-4|15
CASSFARVGANIQYF
>TRBJ2-7|many|TRBV28|13
CASSKWDGYEQYF
>TRBJ2-7|few|TRBV6-2/TRBV6-3|14
CASSYAARISEQYF
>TRBJ1-1|many|TRBV29-1|12
CSVGRPNTEAFF
>TRBJ2-6|few|TRBV6-1|13
CASSDSGANVLTF
>TRBJ1-6|many|TRBV30|11
CAWSAREALHF
>TRBJ1-1|many|TRBV13|16
CASTTSGVSMNTEAFF
>TRBJ2-7|many|TRBV21-1|15
CASSKGRHSSYEQYF
>TRBJ1-6|many|TRBV4-2|18
CASSQDPLNLQQFSPLHF
>TRBJ1-6|many|TRBV7-9|13
CASSQGVNSPLHF
>TRBJ2-3|many|TRBV7-8|15
CASSPSGGPADTQYF
>TRBJ2-7|many|TRBV12-3/TRBV12-4|13
CASSARGSYEQYF
>TRBJ2-1|many|TRBV20-1|15
CSAASSGASYNEQFF
>TRBJ2-4|many|TRBV19|16
CASSIPPGTAKNIQYF
>TRBJ2-2|many|TRBV10-3|15
CAITGQHLNTGELFF
>TRBJ1-1|.|TRBV5-4|12
CASSARNTEAFF
>TRBJ1-2|many|TRBV7-9|16
CASSLHRDRGGDGYTF
>TRBJ2-1|few|TRBV4-2|17
CASSSLAGGINYNEQFF
>TRBJ2-3|many|TRBV4-2|18
CASSQKRSQVEGTDTQYF
>TRBJ2-7|.|TRBV12-3/TRBV12-4|16
CASSQPGQGSEGEQYF
>TRBJ1-6|many|TRBV7-8|16
CASSYQGLSYNSPLHF
>TRBJ2-1|many|TRBV25-1|16
CASSESGGANYNEQFF
>TRBJ1-1|many|TRBV5-6|14
CASSLVQGGTEAFF
>TRBJ1-1|.|TRBV5-4|15
CASSSKSGGITEAFF
>TRBJ1-5|many|TRBV5-1|14
CASSPGTSNQPQHF
>TRBJ1-1|many|TRBV10-3|13
CAISSRERPEAFF
>TRBJ2-2|many|TRBV30|14
CAWSKGPPTGELFF
>TRBJ2-3|many|TRBV6-5|17
CASRRYQLAGGTDTQYF
>TRBJ1-5|many|TRBV25-1|11
CASSGEGPQHF
>TRBJ2-3|few|TRBV2|15
CASSPTPGPTDTQYF